These 5 T cell receptor beta chains were sequenced from one sample in a study of control samples from healthy donors and cancer patients. The repertoire was sequenced with immunoSEQ multiplex PCR; TCRdb's copy has only in-frame clones and lacks some. The sample lists more than 100,000 clones, roughly 89% occurring once. The sample consisted of PBMCs. The source is a man aged 45 to 65 with head and neck cancer.

This clone has just one count. The chain joins TRBV27 to TRBJ2-2; TRBD1 or TRBD2 may be the D gene (5 bases each). Trimming stripped 6 bases from V and 3 bases from J, with 11 bases between. CDR1 and CDR2 (germline): MNHEY, SMNVEV (reference sequence). This CDR3 comprises 14 residues. DNA of the CDR3: TGTGCCAGCAGCCCCTGGGGGTACACCGGGGAGCTGTTTTTT. Encoded protein: CASSPWGYTGELFF.

The rearrangement links TRBV19 to TRBJ2-7; 14 bases fit TRBD2. Per the germline V gene, CDR1 is LNHDA and CDR2 is SQIVND (reference sequence). Trimming took 3 bases from V and 5 from J; bases not matched to a gene: 6. The CDR3 consists of 16 residues. The CDR3: CASSIRGTSGSHEQYF. CDR3 DNA sequence: TGTGCCAGTAGTATCCGAGGGACTAGCGGGAGCCACGAGCAGTACTTC.

CDR3 DNA: TGTGCCAGCAGCTTTGGGACAGGGGGATCGGACGAGCAGTACTTC. It codes for CASSFGTGGSDEQYF. The chain combines TRBV7-6 with TRBJ2-7; TRBD1 agrees at 11 bases. The CDR3 has 15 residues. Germline V CDR1 and CDR2: SGHVS, FNYEAQ. Unmatched junction bases numbered 6, after V lost 3 bases and J lost 5 bases. Full variable domain (missing parts from reference TRBV7-6 and TRBJ2-7): GAGVSQSPRYKVTKRGQDVALRCDPISGHVSLYWYRQALGQGPEFLTYFNYEAQQDKSGLPNDRFSAERPEGSISTLTIQRTEQRDSAMYRCASSFGTGGSDEQYFGPGTRLTVT.

The chain is built from TRBV5-5 and TRBJ2-7, with D perhaps matching TRBD1 (6 bases). Germline values: CDR1 SGHKS, CDR2 YYEKEE (reference sequence). The CDR3 loop spans 15 amino acids. The V end was cut by 4 bases, the J end by 1 base, with 15 bases between. CDR3 in amino acids: CASSPGQDRSYEQYF. CDR3 coding DNA: TGTGCCAGCAGCCCAGGTCAGGACAGATCCTACGAGCAGTACTTC.

This rearrangement joins TRBV5-1 to TRBJ2-5, with D tentatively TRBD1 (5 bases). The CDR3 totals 14 residues. Germline lookup yields CDR1 SGHRS and CDR2 YFSETQ. V was cut by 7 bases and J by 6 bases, with 19 bases left in between. The CDR3 protein is CASHQDQGFQTQYF. Written as DNA, the CDR3 is TGCGCCAGCCACCAAGACCAGGGATTTCAGACCCAGTACTTC. The variable domain in full, with the rest retrieved from reference TRBV5-1 and TRBJ2-5, is KAGVTQTPRYLIKTRGQQVTLSCSPISGHRSVSWYQQTPGQGLQFLFEYFSETQRNKGNFPGRFSGRQFSNSRSEMNVSTLELGDSALYLCASHQDQGFQTQYFGPGTRLLVL.